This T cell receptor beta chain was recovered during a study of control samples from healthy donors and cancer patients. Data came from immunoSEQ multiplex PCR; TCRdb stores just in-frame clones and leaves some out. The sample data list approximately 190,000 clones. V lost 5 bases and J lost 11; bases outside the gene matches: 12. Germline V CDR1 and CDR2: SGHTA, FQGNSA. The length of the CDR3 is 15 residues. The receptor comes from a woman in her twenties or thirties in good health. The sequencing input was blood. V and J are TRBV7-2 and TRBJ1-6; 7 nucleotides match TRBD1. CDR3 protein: CASSLHGTEFPPLHF. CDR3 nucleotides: TGTGCCAGCAGCCTCCACGGGACAGAATTCCCACCCCTCCACTTT. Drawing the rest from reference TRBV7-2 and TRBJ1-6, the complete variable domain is GAGVSQSPSNKVTEKGKDVELRCDPISGHTALYWYRQSLGQGLEFLIYFQGNSAPDKSGLPSDRFSAERTGGSVSTLTIQRTQQEDSAVYLCASSLHGTEFPPLHFGNGTRLTVT.